This T cell receptor (beta chain) was obtained from a study of blood T cell repertoires in COVID-19 (dated by TCRdb to 2020 to 2022). For the study in its entirety: Collaborator samples came from the United States, Italy and Spain and covered acute and convalescent phases of COVID-19. The material from the prospective study consisted of cDNA or gDNA derived from T cells, B-cell-depleted T cells, or PBMCs. Nearly every sample came with metadata listing a de-identified subject ID, COVID-19 status, age in years and sex. HLA class I and class II types, where available, came from metadata supplied by the sample provider rather than from assay-based typing. The repertoires were made available in a free public database intended to serve as a resource for research on the immune response to SARS-CoV-2. Subjects who had been exposed to COVID-19, were actively infected with it, or had recovered from it provided the deeply sampled blood TCRbeta repertoires that made up the dataset. The samples were drawn from the first 160 participants of the ongoing ImmuneRACE study and from over 950 subjects provided by 6 global collaborators.

TCRbeta CDR3 regions were amplified from genomic DNA by means of the immunoSEQ Assay, a bias-controlled multiplex PCR. Concerning the study's data processing: Within the assay, amplification of reference gene primers was used to estimate how many nucleated cells each sample contained. Sequence reads were collapsed and filtered to measure the absolute abundance of every unique TCRbeta CDR3 rearrangement. For each sample, productive Simpson clonality was calculated as the square root of Simpson's diversity index over productive rearrangements. Not all clones reach the TCRdb copy of this immuneACCESS table, which keeps in-frame sequences only. Checked studies attribute under half of the gap to unresolved V genes and leave the rest unexplained. V, J and clone size were drawn from that table, and D and trimming were deduced from the DNA. For this sample there are under 70,000 clones; more than 75% appear just once. The ten largest clonotypes hold roughly 11% of the sample.

Inclusive of the bounding cysteine and phenylalanine, the CDR3 is 13 residues long. Only CDR3 DNA remains: 39 bases, in frame from the first base. Trimming takes 5 bases off V and 8 bases off J; junction bases not matched to a gene: 7. The germline V gene yields MNHEY for CDR1 and SVGAGI for CDR2. Each collaborating institution followed its own protocols to collect whole blood in K2EDTA tubes. For TCRbeta analysis, collaborators shipped samples as frozen whole blood, isolated PBMCs, or DNA extracted from either of those sample types. Worth noting for this clone: Its antigen has not been determined. The input lacks base qualities; no much larger clone sits a single base away.

General conclusions and limits of the study: The quantity of clinical and demographic metadata differed by source and by participant and was supplied without curation.

The chain joins TRBV6-5 to TRBJ1-2; the central 8 bases match TRBD1. The clonotype was recovered from a young woman with acute or convalescent COVID-19. Material: peripheral blood. The CDR3 loop reads CASSTGGSDGYTF. The bases are TGTGCCAGCAGTACAGGGGGATCGGACGGCTACACCTTC.